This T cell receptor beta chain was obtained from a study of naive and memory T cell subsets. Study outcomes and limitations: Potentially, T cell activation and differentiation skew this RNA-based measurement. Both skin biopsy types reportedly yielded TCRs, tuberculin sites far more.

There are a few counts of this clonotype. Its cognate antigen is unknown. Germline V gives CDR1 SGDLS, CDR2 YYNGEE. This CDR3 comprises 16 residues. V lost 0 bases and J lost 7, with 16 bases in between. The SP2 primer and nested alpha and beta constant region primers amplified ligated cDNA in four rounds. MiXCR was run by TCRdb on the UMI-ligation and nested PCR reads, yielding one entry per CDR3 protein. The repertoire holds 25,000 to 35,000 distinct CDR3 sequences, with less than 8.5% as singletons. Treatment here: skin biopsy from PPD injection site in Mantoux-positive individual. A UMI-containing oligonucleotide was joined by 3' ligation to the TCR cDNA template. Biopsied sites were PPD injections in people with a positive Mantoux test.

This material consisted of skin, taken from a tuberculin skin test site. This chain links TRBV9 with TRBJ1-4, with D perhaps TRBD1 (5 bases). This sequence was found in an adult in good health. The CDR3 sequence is CASSVAPGGGREKLFF. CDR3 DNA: TGTGCCAGCAGCGTAGCCCCCGGGGGGGGACGTGAAAAACTGTTTTTT.